Each of the 31 T cell receptor beta chains below was sequenced from the same sample in a study of neurological immune-mediated disorders. TCRdb passed the 5' RACE reads through MiXCR, listing each CDR3 protein once. Of 45,000 to 55,000 distinct CDR3 sequences in the sample, more than 3.5% are singletons; the top ten hold 6% to 7%. Sequencing input: PBMCs. These TCRs come from a man between 60 and 70 years old with multiple sclerosis.

This clonotype has ten or more counts. V gene TRBV29-1 combines with J gene TRBJ2-5, with D tentatively TRBD2 (6 bases). V lost 6 bases to trimming and J lost 0 bases, with 11 bases between them. Germline loops: CDR1 SQVTM, CDR2 ANQGSEA. The CDR3 consists of 13 residues. DNA of the CDR3: TGCAGCGTCTCAAGGACTAACCAAGAGACCCAGTACTTC. As protein: CSVSRTNQETQYF.

This clonotype has ten or more counts. The chain employs TRBV20-1 and TRBJ2-7; 9 bases map to TRBD1. The V gene end was trimmed by 3 bases and the J gene end by 4 bases; junction bases not matched to a gene: 7. The CDR3 runs 14 residues. The V gene's germline CDR1 is DFQATT and CDR2 SNEGSKA (reference sequence). The CDR3 region is CSASLTGGIYEQYF. In nucleotides, the CDR3 is TGCAGTGCTAGTTTAACAGGGGGCATATACGAGCAGTACTTC.

This clonotype appeared many times. The chain is built from TRBV5-6 and TRBJ2-1, with 9 bases identical to TRBD1. This CDR3 spans 12 amino acids. The ends lost 4 bases at V and 12 bases at J; junction bases unmatched: 5. Germline values: CDR1 SGHDT, CDR2 YYEEEE. The CDR3 bases are TGTGCCAGCAGCATAACAGGGGGCCGGCAGTTCTTC. Translation gives CASSITGGRQFF.

In its sample, this clonotype was seen many times. The V call is TRBV6-2 or TRBV6-3, the J call TRBJ2-2; D is possibly TRBD1 (6 bases). Between the trimmed V and J ends, which lost 5 bases and 5 bases, there was a span of 9 bases. Germline assignment: CDR1 MNHEY and CDR2 SVGEGT. The CDR3 has 13 amino acids. The DNA for the CDR3 is TGTGCCAGCAGTAGGACAGCTACCGGGGAGCTGTTTTTT. Its translation is CASSRTATGELFF.

This clonotype was detected ten times or more. The V call is TRBV20-1, the J call TRBJ2-5, with D possibly matching TRBD2 (5 bases). CDR3 length: 13 residues. The ends were cut back, 6 bases at V and 4 bases at J, with 15 bases in the middle. Germline V CDR1 and CDR2: DFQATT, SNEGSKA (reference sequence). Here the CDR3 DNA reads TGCAGTGCCCTTGGCGAGGGAGCAGAGACCCAGTACTTC. The encoded protein is CSALGEGAETQYF.

This clonotype was recorded many times. The gene calls are TRBV7-9 and TRBJ2-3, with 7 bases aligning to TRBD2. CDR3 length: 13 amino acids. Germline CDR1 is SEHNR and CDR2 is FQNEAQ (reference sequence). V dropped 8 bases and J dropped 3; count of bases not matched to a gene: 5. In DNA, the CDR3 is TGTGCCAGCGTGGCGGGAGTTACAGATACGCAGTATTTT. Translation: CASVAGVTDTQYF.

The table lists this clonotype with many counts. The rearrangement links TRBV5-6 to TRBJ2-7; D perhaps matches TRBD2 (6 bases). From germline, CDR1 is SGHDT and CDR2 YYEEEE. This CDR3 has 16 amino acids. Trimming removed 4 bases from V and 0 bases from J, with 17 bases in between. For the CDR3, the DNA is TGTGCCAGCAGCAGGAGGGGTCTACGATACTCCTACGAGCAGTACTTC. This sequence encodes CASSRRGLRYSYEQYF.

This clonotype was observed at least ten times. This rearrangement joins TRBV7-8 to TRBJ1-5; the D is unclear. The CDR3 extends over 14 amino acids. Germline V CDR1 and CDR2: SGHVS, FQNEAQ. V gave up 6 bases and J gave up 4 bases, with 13 bases separating them. The DNA of the CDR3 is TGTGCCAGCAGTTCGGATCCGGGAAATCAGCCCCAGCATTTT. Amino acids: CASSSDPGNQPQHF.

This clonotype was detected ten times or more. The chain recombines TRBV5-1 with TRBJ2-7; 7 nucleotides line up with TRBD2. V lost 1 base, J lost 7 bases, and 11 bases stayed unmatched. The CDR3 contains 15 residues. Germline V lookup: CDR1 SGHRS, CDR2 YFSETQ. As DNA, the CDR3 is TGCGCCAGCAGCTTGAGGGGCGAGGGGACTACGGAGCAGTACTTC. Encoded protein: CASSLRGEGTTEQYF. Full variable domain (remainder filled in from reference TRBV5-1 and TRBJ2-7): KAGVTQTPRYLIKTRGQQVTLSCSPISGHRSVSWYQQTPGQGLQFLFEYFSETQRNKGNFPGRFSGRQFSNSRSEMNVSTLELGDSALYLCASSLRGEGTTEQYFGPGTRLTVT.

This clonotype was detected ten times or more. This chain connects TRBV28 to TRBJ1-3; D is unresolved. This CDR3 has 13 amino acids. Germline assignment: CDR1 MDHEN and CDR2 SYDVKM. Between the trimmed V and J ends, which lost 5 bases and 11 bases, there was a span of 16 bases. The CDR3 coding sequence is TGTGCCAGCAGTATTCCGGACGGGGAGGCCATATATTTT. It encodes CASSIPDGEAIYF. The full variable domain, rest sourced from reference TRBV28 and TRBJ1-3, is DVKVTQSSRYLVKRTGEKVFLECVQDMDHENMFWYRQDPGLGLRLIYFSYDVKMKEKGDIPEGYSVSREKKERFSLILESASTNQTSMYLCASSIPDGEAIYFGEGSWLTVV.

This clonotype has ten or more counts. V is TRBV5-1 and J is TRBJ2-5; a weak D match, TRBD2 (6 bases). From germline, CDR1 is SGHRS and CDR2 YFSETQ. The CDR3 contains 11 residues. The V end lost 5 bases, the J end lost 7 bases, and 9 bases lay between the germline ends. The CDR3 coding sequence is TGCGCCAGCAGGGAGGGAGCGACCCAGTACTTC. Translation: CASREGATQYF.

This clonotype was seen at least ten times. The rearrangement links TRBV20-1 to TRBJ2-7; a possible D gene is TRBD1 (6 bases). V lost 5 bases, J lost 7 bases, and 18 bases lay in between. This CDR3 spans 13 amino acids. CDR1 and CDR2 (germline): DFQATT, SNEGSKA (reference sequence). The CDR3 sequence: CSAPTTGTGEQYF. The CDR3 DNA sequence: TGCAGTGCTCCTACAACAGGGACGGGAGAGCAGTACTTC.

This clonotype has ten or more counts. The rearrangement links TRBV20-1 to TRBJ2-1; TRBD2 matches 7 bases. Germline V gene sequence: CDR1 DFQATT, CDR2 SNEGSKA (reference sequence). The ends lost 5 bases at V and 7 bases at J; junction bases unmatched: 14. The CDR3 totals 15 residues. The DNA of the CDR3 is TGCAGTGCTTTCCCTGGGGGGAGGGGTCGGAATGAGCAGTTCTTC. Translation gives CSAFPGGRGRNEQFF.

This clonotype was recorded many times. This chain uses TRBV6-5 with TRBJ1-6; D ambiguous. Germline V gene data show CDR1 as MNHEY and CDR2 as SVGAGI. V lost 5 bases to trimming and J lost 7 bases, with 9 bases between them. CDR3 size: 13 residues. CDR3 residues: CASSRTQNSPLHF. The CDR3 nucleotides read TGTGCCAGCAGTAGAACACAGAATTCACCCCTCCACTTT.

This clonotype was counted ten times or more. The rearrangement links TRBV20-1 to TRBJ1-1; D perhaps matches TRBD1 (5 bases). This CDR3 has 14 residues. Trimming cost V 2 bases and J 2 bases, with 12 bases left between them. Germline V gene lookup returns CDR1 DFQATT and CDR2 SNEGSKA (reference sequence). DNA of the CDR3: TGCAGTGCTAGATCGGCAGGGCCCAACACTGAAGCTTTCTTT. Amino acid sequence: CSARSAGPNTEAFF.

This clonotype was recorded many times. The chain has TRBV18 and TRBJ2-7; TRBD1 matches 7 bases. The CDR3 runs to 14 residues. V was clipped by 4 bases and J by 3 bases; unmatched bases: 6. Germline V gene sequence: CDR1 KGHSH, CDR2 LQKENI. The CDR3 region has the DNA TGTGCCAGCTCACTGCAGGGGGATTACTACGAGCAGTACTTC. This encodes CASSLQGDYYEQYF.

The genes are TRBV12-3 or TRBV12-4 and TRBJ1-4; TRBD1 matches at 9 bases. CDR3 length: 15 amino acids. V was pared by 4 bases and J by 8 bases, with 8 bases of the junction left unmatched. DNA for the CDR3: TGTGCCAGCAGTTCCCAGCGGACAGGGGAGGAAAAACTGTTTTTT. The encoded protein is CASSSQRTGEEKLFF.

There are many counts of this clonotype. The chain combines TRBV7-2 with TRBJ2-7, with 7 bases fitting TRBD2. The CDR3 has 15 residues. Trimming took 4 bases from V and 2 from J; bases not matched to a gene: 8. Looked up from germline, CDR1 is SGHTA and CDR2 is FQGNSA. CDR3 nucleotide sequence: TGTGCCAGCAGCTCAAGTAGCGGGCCGGCCTACGAGCAGTACTTC. Protein: CASSSSSGPAYEQYF.

This clonotype was detected a few times. J is TRBJ2-3 and V is TRBV10-2; 9 bases match TRBD2. The CDR3 sequence is 16 residues long. Trimming removed 7 bases from V and 0 bases from J; junction bases left unmatched: 8. Germline lookup yields CDR1 WSHSY and CDR2 SAAADI. CDR3 residues: CASKIGLASSTDTQYF. Written as DNA, the CDR3 is TGCGCCAGCAAAATTGGACTAGCGTCTAGCACAGATACGCAGTATTTT.

This clonotype was seen at least ten times. The chain has TRBV7-9 and TRBJ2-5; the D is unclear. V lost 3 bases, J lost 5 bases, and 7 bases lay in between. The germline CDR1 and CDR2 sequences are SEHNR and FQNEAQ (reference sequence). The CDR3 totals 12 residues. CDR3 amino acids: CASSFFPETQYF. The CDR3 DNA sequence: TGTGCCAGCAGCTTCTTTCCGGAGACCCAGTACTTC.

This clonotype has at least ten counts. The chain employs TRBV5-1 and TRBJ2-1; D uncertain. Germline lookup yields CDR1 SGHRS and CDR2 YFSETQ. The germline V and J ends were trimmed by 4 bases and 6 bases, with 17 bases remaining between them. This CDR3 comprises 15 residues. As DNA, the CDR3 is TGCGCCAGCAGCATCTCATTCGACCCATCCAATGAGCAGTTCTTC. Translated: CASSISFDPSNEQFF. The variable domain in full, completed from reference TRBV5-1 and TRBJ2-1, reads KAGVTQTPRYLIKTRGQQVTLSCSPISGHRSVSWYQQTPGQGLQFLFEYFSETQRNKGNFPGRFSGRQFSNSRSEMNVSTLELGDSALYLCASSISFDPSNEQFFGPGTRLTVL.

This clonotype has ten or more counts. The J gene is TRBJ1-2, the V gene TRBV7-9; D remains ambiguous. V dropped 0 bases and J dropped 2 bases, with 7 bases sitting between them. CDR1 and CDR2 (germline): SEHNR, FQNEAQ (reference sequence). This CDR3 has 14 residues. The CDR3 reads CASSLASGNYGYTF. DNA of the CDR3: TGTGCCAGCAGCTTAGCTTCCGGAAACTATGGCTACACCTTC.

This clonotype was seen ten or more times. The chain's CDR3 is CASSLLAGTNTEAFF. CDR3 in DNA: TGCGCCAGCAGCTTGTTGGCGGGGACGAACACTGAAGCTTTCTTT. V is TRBV5-1 and J is TRBJ1-1, with D perhaps matching TRBD1 (5 bases). This CDR3 is built from 15 residues. Per the germline V gene, CDR1 is SGHRS and CDR2 is YFSETQ. V was clipped by 1 base and J by 1 base, with 11 bases between them.

Comment on this clonotype: This may stem from a read error, because a much larger clone lies one nucleotide away. The chain uses TRBV5-6 and TRBJ2-2; no reliable D call. The germline V gene has CDR1 SGHDT and CDR2 YYEEEE. V gave up 3 bases and J gave up 2 bases, with 8 bases separating them. CDR3 length: 14 residues. CDR3 nucleotides: TGTGCCAGCAGCTACCTTTTTAACACCGGGGAGCTGTTTTTT. It specifies CASSYLFNTGELFF.

The rearrangement uses TRBV20-1 and TRBJ1-2; no clear D. Germline V gene data show CDR1 as DFQATT and CDR2 as SNEGSKA (reference sequence). The CDR3 runs 14 residues. Trimming took off 3 bases at V and 8 bases at J, with 19 bases between the two ends. CDR3 sequence: CSARPATILGGYTF. Written as DNA, the CDR3 is TGCAGTGCTAGGCCGGCTACGATTCTTGGGGGCTACACCTTC.

This clonotype was found many times. The chain combines TRBV10-1 with TRBJ2-2; maybe TRBD2 (5 bases). Germline V CDR1 and CDR2: WNHNN, SYGVQD (reference sequence). This CDR3 has 17 residues. Deletions cut 3 bases from V and 2 bases from J, with 16 bases between. CDR3 DNA sequence: TGCGCCAGCAGTGACCCACCGGGGATGACCAACACCGGGGAGCTGTTTTTT. Translating it yields CASSDPPGMTNTGELFF.

This chain connects TRBV14 to TRBJ2-7, with D tentatively TRBD1 or TRBD2 (5 bases each). CDR3 size: 18 residues. V lost 0 bases and J 0 bases, leaving 18 bases between the germline ends. The germline gives CDR1 SGHDN, CDR2 FVKESK. CDR3 protein: CASSQDRGIPGSSYEQYF. CDR3 DNA: TGTGCCAGCAGCCAAGATAGAGGCATCCCAGGGAGCTCCTACGAGCAGTACTTC.

This clonotype was detected many times. The genes are TRBV5-1 and TRBJ1-1; 8 bases fit TRBD1. The V gene's germline CDR1 is SGHRS and CDR2 YFSETQ. The V and J ends lost 0 bases and 5 bases, in that order; junction bases with no gene match: 6. The CDR3 consists of 15 residues. In DNA form, the CDR3 reads TGCGCCAGCAGCTTGGAGGCAGGGGGCTTGACTGAAGCTTTCTTT. Amino acid sequence: CASSLEAGGLTEAFF. The full variable domain, rest sourced from reference TRBV5-1 and TRBJ1-1, is KAGVTQTPRYLIKTRGQQVTLSCSPISGHRSVSWYQQTPGQGLQFLFEYFSETQRNKGNFPGRFSGRQFSNSRSEMNVSTLELGDSALYLCASSLEAGGLTEAFFGQGTRLTVV.

Judged by abundance, this clonotype is medium-sized. This chain links TRBV27 with TRBJ2-7; no definite D call. The CDR3 runs 12 residues. The V gene lost 4 bases and the J gene lost 6 bases, with 10 bases spanning the gap. Per the germline V gene, CDR1 is MNHEY and CDR2 is SMNVEV (reference sequence). The CDR3 sequence is CASSYGLGEQYF. In nucleotides, the CDR3 is TGTGCCAGCAGTTACGGGCTGGGCGAGCAGTACTTC.

In this sample, this clonotype turned up many times. This chain uses TRBV6-6 with TRBJ2-7, with D perhaps TRBD1 (6 bases). The CDR3 is 11 residues long. The V gene lost 4 bases and the J gene lost 7 bases, with 8 bases spanning the gap. CDR1 is MNHNY, CDR2 SVGAGI, per germline (reference sequence). The CDR3 loop is CASSSQGEQYF. CDR3 nucleotide sequence: TGTGCCAGCAGTTCACAGGGAGAGCAGTACTTC.

This clonotype was detected many times. The chain has TRBV6-5 and TRBJ2-1; 7 bases match TRBD2. CDR1 and CDR2 from the germline V gene are MNHEY and SVGAGI. This CDR3 region has 15 residues. V dropped 7 bases and J dropped 9; count of bases not matched to a gene: 15. The CDR3 DNA follows: TGTGCCAGCACCTCCCGGCAGCGGGATAGCGGTGAGCAGTTCTTC. Translation gives CASTSRQRDSGEQFF.